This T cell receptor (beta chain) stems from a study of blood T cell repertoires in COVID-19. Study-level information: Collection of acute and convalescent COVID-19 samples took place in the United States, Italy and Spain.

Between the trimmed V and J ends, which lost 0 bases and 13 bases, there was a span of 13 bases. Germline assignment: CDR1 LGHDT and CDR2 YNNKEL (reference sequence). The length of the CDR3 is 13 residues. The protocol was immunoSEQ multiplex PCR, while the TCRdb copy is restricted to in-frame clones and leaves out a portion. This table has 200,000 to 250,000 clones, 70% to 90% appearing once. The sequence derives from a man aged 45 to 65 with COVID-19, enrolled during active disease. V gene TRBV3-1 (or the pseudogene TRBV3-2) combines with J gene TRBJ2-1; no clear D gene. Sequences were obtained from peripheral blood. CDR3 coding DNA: TGTGCCAGCAGCCAAGAAGAAAGGAGAGAACAGTTCTTC. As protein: CASSQEERREQFF.